This entry is about one T cell receptor beta chain. Two negative PCRs, clearance, or symptom resolution had been documented for recovered Cohort 3 donors. Germline CDR1 reads MDHEN; CDR2 reads SYDVKM. This CDR3 has 14 residues. Trimming removed 2 bases at V and 8 bases at J, with 14 bases between. The sample originates from a study of blood T cell repertoires in COVID-19. Sequenced by immunoSEQ multiplex PCR; TCRdb stores in-frame clones only, minus some. The table shows 360,000 or so clones, with nearly 90% occurring only once. This receptor was obtained from a woman in her 30s who had recovered from COVID-19. The rearrangement links TRBV28 to TRBJ2-3; D unclear. Sample: PBMCs or T cells enriched from blood (not recorded which). Written as DNA, the CDR3 is TGTGCCAGCAGTTTAGATGGCGGAACGGGTACGCAGTATTTT. Its protein product is CASSLDGGTGTQYF.